The rows below give T cell receptor beta chains drawn from one sample of a study of control samples from healthy donors and cancer patients. TCRdb keeps only in-frame clones here, not all; method: immunoSEQ multiplex PCR. The table has more than 75,000 clones, approximately 84% seen once; the top ten hold under 40%. Sequencing was performed on PBMCs. The receptor set was obtained from a man aged 70 or older with lung cancer. CDR3s include the opening cysteine and the closing phenylalanine or tryptophan. A D gene is named only where the DNA matches it firmly. The size entry is marked missing in some rows and otherwise reads once, few, many or a size class.

clone size: .
V gene: TRBV12-3/TRBV12-4
D gene: .
J gene: TRBJ2-2
CDR3 protein: CASRLAGSGELFF
CDR3 DNA: TGTGCCAGCAGGCTAGCTGGGTCCGGGGAGCTGTTTTTT

clone size: .
V gene: TRBV5-4
D gene: .
J gene: TRBJ2-5
CDR3 protein: CASSSRMQETQYF
CDR3 DNA: TGTGCCAGCAGCTCCCGGATGCAAGAGACCCAGTACTTC

clone size: .
V gene: TRBV3-1/TRBV3-2
D gene: .
J gene: TRBJ2-2
CDR3 protein: CASSQDPPPGVGTGELFF
CDR3 DNA: TGTGCCAGCAGCCAAGATCCCCCCCCAGGGGTGGGAACCGGGGAGCTGTTTTTT

clone size: once
V gene: TRBV3-1/TRBV3-2
D gene: .
J gene: TRBJ1-4
CDR3 protein: CASSQAVTAVNEKLFF
CDR3 DNA: TGTGCCAGCAGCCAAGCGGTGACAGCGGTTAATGAAAAACTGTTTTTT

clone size: .
V gene: TRBV5-1
D gene: .
J gene: TRBJ1-1
CDR3 protein: CASGSGGGTEAFF
CDR3 DNA: TGCGCCAGCGGGTCGGGGGGCGGCACTGAAGCTTTCTTT

clone size: .
V gene: TRBV24-1
D gene: .
J gene: TRBJ1-2
CDR3 protein: CATSDPDRMRGYTF
CDR3 DNA: TGTGCCACCAGTGACCCCGACAGGATGCGTGGCTACACCTTC

clone size: .
V gene: TRBV5-5
D gene: .
J gene: TRBJ2-7
CDR3 protein: CASSLVPSRQYEQYF
CDR3 DNA: TGTGCCAGCAGCTTGGTGCCCTCGAGACAATACGAGCAGTACTTC

clone size: .
V gene: TRBV6-5
D gene: .
J gene: TRBJ2-7
CDR3 protein: CASSYSRDSAYEQYF
CDR3 DNA: TGTGCCAGCAGTTACTCGCGGGACAGTGCCTACGAGCAGTACTTC

clone size: .
V gene: TRBV29-1
D gene: .
J gene: TRBJ1-5
CDR3 protein: CSVAGTSTNQPQHF
CDR3 DNA: TGCAGCGTTGCAGGGACTTCCACCAATCAGCCCCAGCATTTT

clone size: .
V gene: TRBV5-6
D gene: .
J gene: TRBJ2-7
CDR3 protein: CASSLRGTLSYEQYF
CDR3 DNA: TGTGCCAGCAGCTTGAGGGGGACCCTGTCCTACGAGCAGTACTTC

clone size: .
V gene: TRBV12-3/TRBV12-4
D gene: .
J gene: TRBJ1-3
CDR3 protein: CASSLGGNTIYF
CDR3 DNA: TGTGCCAGCAGTTTAGGAGGAAACACCATATATTTT

clone size: .
V gene: TRBV7-6
D gene: .
J gene: TRBJ2-3
CDR3 protein: CASSLVVGPSTDTQYF
CDR3 DNA: TGTGCCAGCAGCTTAGTAGTGGGTCCGAGCACAGATACGCAGTATTTT

clone size: .
V gene: TRBV4-2
D gene: .
J gene: TRBJ2-7
CDR3 protein: CASSQVEGRGSEQYF
CDR3 DNA: TGTGCCAGCAGCCAAGTCGAGGGCCGCGGCAGCGAGCAGTACTTC

clone size: few
V gene: TRBV14
D gene: TRBD1
J gene: TRBJ2-7
CDR3 protein: CASSERDRGREQYF
CDR3 DNA: TGTGCCAGCAGCGAACGGGACAGGGGGCGTGAGCAGTACTTC

clone size: .
V gene: TRBV6-2/TRBV6-3
D gene: .
J gene: TRBJ2-3
CDR3 protein: CASSYGHPTDTQYF
CDR3 DNA: TGTGCCAGCAGTTACGGTCACCCCACAGATACGCAGTATTTT

clone size: .
V gene: TRBV15
D gene: .
J gene: TRBJ1-3
CDR3 protein: CATSRDPVVSSGNTIYF
CDR3 DNA: TGTGCCACCAGCAGAGATCCTGTGGTTAGCTCTGGAAACACCATATATTTT

clone size: .
V gene: TRBV7-2
D gene: .
J gene: TRBJ1-2
CDR3 protein: CASSLGGGGGYGYTF
CDR3 DNA: TGTGCCAGCAGCTTAGGGGGCGGGGGAGGCTATGGCTACACCTTC

clone size: .
V gene: TRBV5-1
D gene: .
J gene: TRBJ2-6
CDR3 protein: CASSSNSGANVLTF
CDR3 DNA: TGCGCCAGCAGCTCAAACTCTGGGGCCAACGTCCTGACTTTC

clone size: .
V gene: TRBV10-2
D gene: .
J gene: TRBJ2-3
CDR3 protein: CASIRGNPTDTQYF
CDR3 DNA: TGCGCCAGCATCAGAGGGAACCCCACAGATACGCAGTATTTT

clone size: .
V gene: TRBV20-1
D gene: .
J gene: TRBJ2-7
CDR3 protein: CSASISGQGYEQYF
CDR3 DNA: TGCAGTGCTAGTATTAGCGGCCAGGGCTACGAGCAGTACTTC

clone size: .
V gene: TRBV6-2/TRBV6-3
D gene: .
J gene: TRBJ2-7
CDR3 protein: CASSQNTVFGEQYF
CDR3 DNA: TGTGCCAGCAGCCAAAACACGGTATTCGGCGAGCAGTACTTC

clone size: .
V gene: TRBV7-9
D gene: .
J gene: TRBJ2-7
CDR3 protein: CASGPGLFYEQYF
CDR3 DNA: TGTGCCAGCGGACCCGGCCTTTTTTACGAGCAGTACTTC